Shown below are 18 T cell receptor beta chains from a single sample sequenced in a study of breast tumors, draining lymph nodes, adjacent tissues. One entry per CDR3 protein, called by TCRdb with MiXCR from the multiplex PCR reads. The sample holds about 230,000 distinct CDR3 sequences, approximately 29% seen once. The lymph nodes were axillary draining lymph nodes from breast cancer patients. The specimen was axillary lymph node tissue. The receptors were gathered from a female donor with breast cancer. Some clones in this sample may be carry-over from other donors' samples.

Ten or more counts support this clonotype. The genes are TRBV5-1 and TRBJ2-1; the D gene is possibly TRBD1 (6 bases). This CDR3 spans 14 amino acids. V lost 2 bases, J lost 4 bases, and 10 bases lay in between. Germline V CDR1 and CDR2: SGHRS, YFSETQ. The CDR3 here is CASSLGQPYNEQFF. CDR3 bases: TGCGCCAGCAGCTTAGGACAGCCTTACAATGAGCAGTTCTTC.

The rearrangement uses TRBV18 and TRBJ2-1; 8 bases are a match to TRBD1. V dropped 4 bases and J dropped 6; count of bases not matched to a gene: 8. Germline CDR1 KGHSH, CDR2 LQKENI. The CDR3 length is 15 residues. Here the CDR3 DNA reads TGTGCCAGCTCACTCGGACAGGGTACAGGCAATGAGCAGTTCTTC. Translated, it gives CASSLGQGTGNEQFF.

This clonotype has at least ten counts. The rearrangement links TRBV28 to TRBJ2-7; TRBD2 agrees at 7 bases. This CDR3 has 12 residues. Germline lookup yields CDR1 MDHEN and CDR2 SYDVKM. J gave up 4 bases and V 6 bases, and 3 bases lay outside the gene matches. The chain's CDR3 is CASSGGRYEQYF. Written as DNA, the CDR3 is TGTGCCAGCAGCGGGGGGAGGTACGAGCAGTACTTC.

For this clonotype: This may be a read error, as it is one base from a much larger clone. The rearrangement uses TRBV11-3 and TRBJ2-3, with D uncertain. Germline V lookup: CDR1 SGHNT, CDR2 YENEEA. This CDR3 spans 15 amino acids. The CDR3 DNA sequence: TGTGTCAGCAGCTTACATTGGCTCCGCACAGATACGCAGTATTTT. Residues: CVSSLHWLRTDTQYF.

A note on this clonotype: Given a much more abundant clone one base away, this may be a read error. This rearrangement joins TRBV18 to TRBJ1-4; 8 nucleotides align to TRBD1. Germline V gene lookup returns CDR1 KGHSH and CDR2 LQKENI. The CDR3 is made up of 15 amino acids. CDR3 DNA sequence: TGTGCCAGCTCACCATACGCAGGGGGCGAGGAAAGACTGTTTTTT. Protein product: CASSPYAGGEERLFF. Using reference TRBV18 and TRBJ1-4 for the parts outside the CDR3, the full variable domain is NAGVMQNPRHLVRRRGQEARLRCSPMKGHSHVYWYRQLPEEGLKFMVYLQKENIIDESGMPKERFSAEFPKEGPSILRIQQVVRGDSAAYFCASSPYAGGEERLFFGSGTQLSVL.

CDR3 amino acids: CASSSRQGPYEQYF. The CDR3 nucleotides are TGTGCCAGCAGCTCGAGACAGGGACCGTACGAGCAGTACTTC. This chain connects TRBV7-2 to TRBJ2-7, with 7 bases lining up with TRBD1. Germline CDR1 SGHTA, CDR2 FQGNSA. The CDR3 is 14 residues long. The V and J ends lost 4 bases and 4 bases, in that order; junction bases with no gene match: 7.

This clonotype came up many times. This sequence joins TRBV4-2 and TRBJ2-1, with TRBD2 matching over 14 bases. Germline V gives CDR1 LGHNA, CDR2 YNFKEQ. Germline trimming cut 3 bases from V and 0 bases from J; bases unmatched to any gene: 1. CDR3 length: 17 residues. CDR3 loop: CASSQGTSGSSYNEQFF. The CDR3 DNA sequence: TGTGCCAGCAGCCAGGGGACTAGCGGGAGCTCCTACAATGAGCAGTTCTTC.

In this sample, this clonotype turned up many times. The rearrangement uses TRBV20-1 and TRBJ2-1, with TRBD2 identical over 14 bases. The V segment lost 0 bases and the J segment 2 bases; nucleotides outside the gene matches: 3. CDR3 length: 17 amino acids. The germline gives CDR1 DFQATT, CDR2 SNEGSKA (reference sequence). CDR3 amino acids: CSARDGLAGGTYNEQFF. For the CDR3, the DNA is TGCAGTGCTAGAGATGGACTAGCGGGAGGTACCTACAATGAGCAGTTCTTC.

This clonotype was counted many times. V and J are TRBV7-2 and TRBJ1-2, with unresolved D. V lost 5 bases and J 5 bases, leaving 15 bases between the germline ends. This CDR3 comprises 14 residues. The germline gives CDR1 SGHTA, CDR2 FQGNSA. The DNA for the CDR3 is TGTGCCAGCAGCACAACTAGGGTCCCATATGGCTACACCTTC. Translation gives CASSTTRVPYGYTF.

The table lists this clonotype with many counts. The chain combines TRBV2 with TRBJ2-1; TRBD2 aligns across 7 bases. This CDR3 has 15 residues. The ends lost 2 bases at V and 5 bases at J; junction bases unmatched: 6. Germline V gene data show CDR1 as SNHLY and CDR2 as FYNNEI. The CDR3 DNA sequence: TGTGCCAGCAGTGAATTTGGACTAGTGAACAATGAGCAGTTCTTC. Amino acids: CASSEFGLVNNEQFF.

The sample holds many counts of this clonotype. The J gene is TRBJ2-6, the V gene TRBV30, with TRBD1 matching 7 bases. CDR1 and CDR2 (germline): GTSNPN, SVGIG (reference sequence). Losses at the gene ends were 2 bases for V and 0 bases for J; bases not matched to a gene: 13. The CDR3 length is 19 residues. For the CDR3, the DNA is TGTGCCTGGAGTCCCGGGACAGCCACCAGGACCTCTGGGGCCAACGTCCTGACTTTC. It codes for CAWSPGTATRTSGANVLTF. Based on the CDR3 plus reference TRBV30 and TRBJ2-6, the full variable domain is SQTIHQWPATLVQPVGSPLSLECTVEGTSNPNLYWYRQAAGRGLQLLFYSVGIGQISSEVPQNLSASRPQDRQFILSSKKLLLSDSGFYLCAWSPGTATRTSGANVLTFGAGSRLTVL.

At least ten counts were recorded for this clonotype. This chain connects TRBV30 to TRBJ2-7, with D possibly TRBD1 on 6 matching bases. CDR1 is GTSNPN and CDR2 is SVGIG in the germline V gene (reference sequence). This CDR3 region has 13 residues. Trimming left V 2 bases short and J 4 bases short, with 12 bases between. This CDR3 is CAWSLGARYEQYF. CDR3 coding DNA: TGTGCCTGGAGTCTGGGGGCGCGGTACGAGCAGTACTTC.

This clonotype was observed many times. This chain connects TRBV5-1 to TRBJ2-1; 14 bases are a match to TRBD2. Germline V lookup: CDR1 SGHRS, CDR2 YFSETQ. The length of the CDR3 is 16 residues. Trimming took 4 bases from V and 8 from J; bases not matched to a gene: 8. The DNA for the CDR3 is TGCGCCAGCAGCCTCATTCCGGGACTAGCGGGAGATGAGCAGTTCTTC. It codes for CASSLIPGLAGDEQFF.

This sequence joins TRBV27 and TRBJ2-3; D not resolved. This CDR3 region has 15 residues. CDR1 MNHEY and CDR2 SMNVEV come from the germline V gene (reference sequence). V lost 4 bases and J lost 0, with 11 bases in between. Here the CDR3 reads CASSYSPSSTDTQYF. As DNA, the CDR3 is TGTGCCAGCAGTTATTCCCCCTCTAGCACAGATACGCAGTATTTT.

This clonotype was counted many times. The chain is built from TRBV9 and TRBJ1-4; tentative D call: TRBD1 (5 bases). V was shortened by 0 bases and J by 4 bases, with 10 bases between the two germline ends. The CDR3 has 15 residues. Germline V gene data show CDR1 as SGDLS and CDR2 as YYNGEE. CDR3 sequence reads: CASSVGDSRNEKLFF. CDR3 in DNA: TGTGCCAGCAGCGTAGGAGACAGTCGTAATGAAAAACTGTTTTTT.

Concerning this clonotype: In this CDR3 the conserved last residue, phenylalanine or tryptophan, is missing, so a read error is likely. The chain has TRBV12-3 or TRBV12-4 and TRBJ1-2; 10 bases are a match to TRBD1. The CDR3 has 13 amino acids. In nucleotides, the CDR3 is TGTGACAGCAGCGCCGGGGACAGGGGAGGCTACACCCTC. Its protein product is CDSSAGDRGGYTL.

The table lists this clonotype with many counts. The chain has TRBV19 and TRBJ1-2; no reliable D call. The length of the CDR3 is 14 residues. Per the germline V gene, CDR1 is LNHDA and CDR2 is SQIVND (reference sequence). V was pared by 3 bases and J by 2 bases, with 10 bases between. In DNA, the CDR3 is TGTGCCAGTAGTATTCGCCAGGACAACTATGGCTACACCTTC. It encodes CASSIRQDNYGYTF.

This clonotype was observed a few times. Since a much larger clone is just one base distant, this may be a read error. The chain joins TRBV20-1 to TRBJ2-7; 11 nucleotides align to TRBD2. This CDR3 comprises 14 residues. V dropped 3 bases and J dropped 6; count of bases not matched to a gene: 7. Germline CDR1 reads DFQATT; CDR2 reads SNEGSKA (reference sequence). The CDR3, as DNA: TGCAGTGCTAGGGAGGGACTAGCGGCCTCCGAGCAGTACTTC. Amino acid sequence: CSAREGLAASEQYF.